This T cell receptor beta chain is drawn from a study of CD8 T cells in ankylosing spondylitis. As concerns this clonotype: Its antigen is currently unknown.

Germline CDR1 is SGHDT and CDR2 is YYEEEE. Trimming shortened V by 1 base and J by 5 bases, and 11 bases separated the two germline ends. The length of the CDR3 is 14 residues. Findings and caveats of the study: A motif of fewer than ten highly homologous TCR beta variants was seen as apparently characteristic of ankylosing spondylitis blood. Some motif variants were previously reported in reactive arthritis synovial fluid and blood. Reportedly, disease-linked clones are significantly enriched in ankylosing spondylitis patients' matched synovial fluid.

A quantitative 5'-RACE method, one with molecular barcodes, was used to make TCR beta libraries. TCRdb analysed the 5' RACE reads with MiXCR anew, one entry per CDR3 protein. This sample yields a few hundred thousand distinct CDR3 sequences, of which under 8.5% are seen a single time; more than 14% belongs to the top ten. Sample: blood, either unsorted or a sorted T cell fraction (not recorded which). This sequence was found in a male donor with ankylosing spondylitis. This chain uses TRBV5-6 with TRBJ2-3; D not certain. The CDR3 loop reads CASSLLGNEDTQYF. The CDR3 DNA reads as TGTGCCAGCAGCTTGTTAGGTAACGAAGATACGCAGTATTTT.